Listed below are T cell receptor beta chains from one sample, sequenced in a study of beta chain features in type 1 diabetes. Clones were read by immunoSEQ multiplex PCR, and TCRdb kept only the in-frame ones, dropping some. Of a few hundred thousand clones listed, about 13% were seen once; the top ten hold around 0.016%. Sequencing used naive CD4+ T cells from blood. These receptors originate from a woman under 30 with type 1 diabetes. The conserved cysteine and the conserved F or W are not part of the CDR3 here. The order of the fields is clone size, V gene, J gene, CDR3 length, CDR3 protein. Part of the rows lack a size; the others show once, few, many or a class for expanded clones.

>NA|TRBV14|TRBJ2-7|9
ASSPGYEQY
>NA|TRBV28|TRBJ2-1|11
AGGTSGQHEQF
>few|TRBV7-2|TRBJ2-7|12
ASSTLAGVEEQY
>few|TRBV7-9|TRBJ2-3|15
ASSWGSGRASPDTQY
>NA|TRBV29-1|TRBJ1-1|15
SVAIQGGGLILTEAF
>few|TRBV25-1|TRBJ2-2|12
ASSYQYRTGELF
>NA|TRBV5-1|TRBJ2-6|16
ASSLEGRRGSGANVLT
>NA|TRBV5-5|TRBJ1-2|12
ASSYGTESYGYT
>NA|TRBV7-8|TRBJ2-1|13
ASSPLAGGLSEQF
>NA|TRBV5-1|TRBJ2-7|13
ASSLGVTGVDEQY
>NA|TRBV5-4|TRBJ2-5|11
ASSLAGGETQY
>few|TRBV4-2|TRBJ1-2|16
ASSQLLRDSKGSYGYT